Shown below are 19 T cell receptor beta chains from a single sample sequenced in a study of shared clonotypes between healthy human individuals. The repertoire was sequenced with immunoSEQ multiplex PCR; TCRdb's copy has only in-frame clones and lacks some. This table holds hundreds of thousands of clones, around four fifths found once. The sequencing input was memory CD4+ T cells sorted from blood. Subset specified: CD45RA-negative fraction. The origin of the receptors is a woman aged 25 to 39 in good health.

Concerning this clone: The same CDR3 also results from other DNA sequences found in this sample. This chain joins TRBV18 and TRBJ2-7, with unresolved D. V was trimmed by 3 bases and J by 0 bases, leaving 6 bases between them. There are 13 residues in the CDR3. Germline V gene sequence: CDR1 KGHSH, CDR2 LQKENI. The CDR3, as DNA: TGTGCCAGCTCACCGGGCAGCTCCTACGAGCAGTACTTC. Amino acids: CASSPGSSYEQYF.

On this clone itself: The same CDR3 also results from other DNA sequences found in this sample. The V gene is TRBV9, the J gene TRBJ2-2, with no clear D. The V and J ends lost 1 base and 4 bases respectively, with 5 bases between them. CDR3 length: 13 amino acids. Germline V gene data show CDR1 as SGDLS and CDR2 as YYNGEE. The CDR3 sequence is CASSVRSTGELFF. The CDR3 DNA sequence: TGTGCCAGCAGCGTACGGAGCACCGGGGAGCTGTTTTTT. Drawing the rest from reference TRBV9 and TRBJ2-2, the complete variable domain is DSGVTQTPKHLITATGQRVTLRCSPRSGDLSVYWYQQSLDQGLQFLIQYYNGEERAKGNILERFSAQQFPDLHSELNLSSLELGDSALYFCASSVRSTGELFFGEGSRLTVL.

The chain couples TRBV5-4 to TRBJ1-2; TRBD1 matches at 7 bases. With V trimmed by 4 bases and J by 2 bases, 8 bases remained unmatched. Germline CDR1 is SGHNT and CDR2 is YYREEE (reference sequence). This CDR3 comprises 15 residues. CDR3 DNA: TGTGCCAGCAGCAACCCGGGACAGAGAAACTATGGCTACACCTTC. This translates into CASSNPGQRNYGYTF.

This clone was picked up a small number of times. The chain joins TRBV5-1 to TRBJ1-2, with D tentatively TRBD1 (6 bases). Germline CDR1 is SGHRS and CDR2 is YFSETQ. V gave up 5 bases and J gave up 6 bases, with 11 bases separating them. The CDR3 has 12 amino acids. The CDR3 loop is CASSRGADGYTF. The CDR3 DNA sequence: TGCGCCAGCAGTCGGGGGGCGGATGGCTACACCTTC. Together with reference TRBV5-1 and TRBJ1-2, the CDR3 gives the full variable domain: KAGVTQTPRYLIKTRGQQVTLSCSPISGHRSVSWYQQTPGQGLQFLFEYFSETQRNKGNFPGRFSGRQFSNSRSEMNVSTLELGDSALYLCASSRGADGYTFGSGTRLTVV.

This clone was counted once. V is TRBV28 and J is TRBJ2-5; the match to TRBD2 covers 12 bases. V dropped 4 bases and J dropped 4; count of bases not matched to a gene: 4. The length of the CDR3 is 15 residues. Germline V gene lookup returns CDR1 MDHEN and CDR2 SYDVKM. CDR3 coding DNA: TGTGCCAGCAGTTCCCTAGCGGGAGGGGGAGAGACCCAGTACTTC. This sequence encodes CASSSLAGGGETQYF.

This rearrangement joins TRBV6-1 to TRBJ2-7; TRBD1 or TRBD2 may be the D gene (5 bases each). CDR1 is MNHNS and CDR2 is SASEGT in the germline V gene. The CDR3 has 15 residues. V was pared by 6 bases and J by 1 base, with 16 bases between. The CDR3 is CASRVPGTSSYEQYF. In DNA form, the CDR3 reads TGTGCCAGCAGGGTCCCCGGGACCTCTTCCTACGAGCAGTACTTC.

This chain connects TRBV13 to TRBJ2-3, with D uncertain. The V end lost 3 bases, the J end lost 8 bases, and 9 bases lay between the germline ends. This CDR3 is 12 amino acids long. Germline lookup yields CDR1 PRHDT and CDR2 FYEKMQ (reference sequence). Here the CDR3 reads CASSFNRATQYF. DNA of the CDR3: TGTGCCAGCAGCTTTAACCGAGCTACGCAGTATTTT. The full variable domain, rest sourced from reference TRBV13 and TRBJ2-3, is AAGVIQSPRHLIKEKRETATLKCYPIPRHDTVYWYQQGPGQDPQFLISFYEKMQSDKGSIPDRFSAQQFSDYHSELNMSSLELGDSALYFCASSFNRATQYFGPGTRLTVL.

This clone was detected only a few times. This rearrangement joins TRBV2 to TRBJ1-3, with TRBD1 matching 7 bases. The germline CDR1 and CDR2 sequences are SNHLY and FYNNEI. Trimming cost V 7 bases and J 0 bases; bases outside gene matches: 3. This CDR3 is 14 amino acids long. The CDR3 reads CASNRDSSGNTIYF. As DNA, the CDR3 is TGTGCCAGCAATCGGGACAGCTCTGGAAACACCATATATTTT.

CDR3 loop: CASSQRGFYEKLFF. The CDR3 DNA is TGTGCCAGCAGCCAGCGGGGCTTTTATGAAAAACTGTTTTTT. The chain joins TRBV6-5 to TRBJ1-4, with D possibly being TRBD1 (5 bases). Germline CDR1 reads MNHEY; CDR2 reads SVGAGI. Trimming left V 6 bases short and J 6 bases short, with 14 bases between. The CDR3 totals 14 residues.

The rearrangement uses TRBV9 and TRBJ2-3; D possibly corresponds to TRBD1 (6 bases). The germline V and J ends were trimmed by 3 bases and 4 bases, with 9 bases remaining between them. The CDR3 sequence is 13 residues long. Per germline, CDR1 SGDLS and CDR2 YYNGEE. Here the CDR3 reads CASSGGPPDTQYF. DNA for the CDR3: TGTGCCAGCAGCGGGGGGCCCCCAGATACGCAGTATTTT.

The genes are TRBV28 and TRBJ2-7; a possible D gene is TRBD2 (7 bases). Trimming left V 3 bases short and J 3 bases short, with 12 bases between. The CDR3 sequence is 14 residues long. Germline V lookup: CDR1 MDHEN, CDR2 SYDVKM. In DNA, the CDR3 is TGTGCCAGCAGTTTGGGGGGGGACAACTACGAGCAGTACTTC. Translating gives CASSLGGDNYEQYF.

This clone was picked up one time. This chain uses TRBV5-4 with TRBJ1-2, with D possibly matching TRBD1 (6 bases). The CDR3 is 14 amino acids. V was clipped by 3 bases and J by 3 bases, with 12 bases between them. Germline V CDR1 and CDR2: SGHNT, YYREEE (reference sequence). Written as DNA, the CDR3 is TGTGCCAGCAGCTCACAGGGTCAGGACTATGGCTACACCTTC. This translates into CASSSQGQDYGYTF.

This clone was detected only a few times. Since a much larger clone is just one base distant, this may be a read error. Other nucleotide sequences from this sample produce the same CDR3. CDR3 bases: TGCGCCAGCAGCTTGGGACAGGAGAACACTGAAGCTTTCTTT. Translation: CASSLGQENTEAFF. The genes are TRBV5-1 and TRBJ1-1; D possibly corresponds to TRBD1 (6 bases). The CDR3 extends over 14 amino acids. Germline V gene sequence: CDR1 SGHRS, CDR2 YFSETQ. Trimming pared 0 bases from V and 1 base from J, leaving 7 bases between. The full variable domain, in which reference TRBV5-1 and TRBJ1-1 provide the parts outside the CDR3, is KAGVTQTPRYLIKTRGQQVTLSCSPISGHRSVSWYQQTPGQGLQFLFEYFSETQRNKGNFPGRFSGRQFSNSRSEMNVSTLELGDSALYLCASSLGQENTEAFFGQGTRLTVV.

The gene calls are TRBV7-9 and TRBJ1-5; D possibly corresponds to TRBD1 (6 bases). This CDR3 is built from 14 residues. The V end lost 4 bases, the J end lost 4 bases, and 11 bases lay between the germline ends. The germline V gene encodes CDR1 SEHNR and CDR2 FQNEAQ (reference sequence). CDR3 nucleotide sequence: TGTGCCAGCAGCTCGGACAGAACAAATCAGCCCCAGCATTTT. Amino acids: CASSSDRTNQPQHF. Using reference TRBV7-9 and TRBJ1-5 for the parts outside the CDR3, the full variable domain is DTGVSQNPRHKITKRGQNVTFRCDPISEHNRLYWYRQTLGQGPEFLTYFQNEAQLEKSRLLSDRFSAERPKGSFSTLEIQRTEQGDSAMYLCASSSDRTNQPQHFGDGTRLSIL.

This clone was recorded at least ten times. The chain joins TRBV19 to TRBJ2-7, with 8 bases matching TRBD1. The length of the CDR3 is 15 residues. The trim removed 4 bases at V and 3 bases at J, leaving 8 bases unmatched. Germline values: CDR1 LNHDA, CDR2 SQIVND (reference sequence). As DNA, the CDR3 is TGTGCCAGTAGTAGTACCGGGACAGGCCACTACGAGCAGTACTTC. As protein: CASSSTGTGHYEQYF.

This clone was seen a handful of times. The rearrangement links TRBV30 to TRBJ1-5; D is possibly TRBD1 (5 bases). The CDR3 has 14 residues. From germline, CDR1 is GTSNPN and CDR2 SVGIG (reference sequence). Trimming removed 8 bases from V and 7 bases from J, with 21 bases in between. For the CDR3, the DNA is TGTGCCCGGATTTGTTGCAGGGAAGACCAGCCCCAGCATTTT. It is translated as CARICCREDQPQHF. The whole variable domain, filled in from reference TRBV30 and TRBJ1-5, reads SQTIHQWPATLVQPVGSPLSLECTVEGTSNPNLYWYRQAAGRGLQLLFYSVGIGQISSEVPQNLSASRPQDRQFILSSKKLLLSDSGFYLCARICCREDQPQHFGDGTRLSIL.

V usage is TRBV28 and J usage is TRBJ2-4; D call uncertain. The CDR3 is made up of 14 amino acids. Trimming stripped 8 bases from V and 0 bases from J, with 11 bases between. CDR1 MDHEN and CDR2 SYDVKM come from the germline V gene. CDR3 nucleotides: TGTGCCAGCGGAGAATGGACAGCCAAAAACATTCAGTACTTC. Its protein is CASGEWTAKNIQYF.

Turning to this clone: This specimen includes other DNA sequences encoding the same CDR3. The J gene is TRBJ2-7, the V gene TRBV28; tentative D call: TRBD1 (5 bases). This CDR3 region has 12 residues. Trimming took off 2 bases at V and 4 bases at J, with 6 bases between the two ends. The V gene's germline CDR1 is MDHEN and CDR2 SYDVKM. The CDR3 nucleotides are TGTGCCAGCAGTTTACAGGGATACGAGCAGTACTTC. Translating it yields CASSLQGYEQYF.

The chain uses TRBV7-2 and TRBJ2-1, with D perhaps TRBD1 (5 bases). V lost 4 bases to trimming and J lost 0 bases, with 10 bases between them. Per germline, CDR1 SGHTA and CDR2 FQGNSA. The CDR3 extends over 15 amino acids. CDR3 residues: CASSSGHGSYNEQFF. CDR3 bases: TGTGCCAGCAGCTCCGGACACGGCTCCTACAATGAGCAGTTCTTC. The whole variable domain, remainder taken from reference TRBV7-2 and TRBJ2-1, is GAGVSQSPSNKVTEKGKDVELRCDPISGHTALYWYRQSLGQGLEFLIYFQGNSAPDKSGLPSDRFSAERTGGSVSTLTIQRTQQEDSAVYLCASSSGHGSYNEQFFGPGTRLTVL.